These 9 T cell receptor beta chains were all obtained from the same sample, sequenced in a study of T cells in women clearing cervical HPV infection. Only in-frame clones appear in the TCRdb table, and some are missing; sequencing was by immunoSEQ multiplex PCR. This specimen shows tens of thousands of clones; the ten leading clones hold approximately 22%. The specimen sequenced was blood buffy coat. These receptors all stem from a woman between 18 and 70 years old with a cervical HPV16 infection that either progressed to CIN3+ or cleared (not recorded which).

About this clone: The CDR3 goes on 3 residues after the read ends, and that part is filled in from the germline J gene. The rearrangement uses TRBV20-1 and TRBJ1-4, with D perhaps TRBD1 (5 bases). Germline CDR1 is DFQATT and CDR2 is SNEGSKA (reference sequence). CDR3 length: 17 residues. CDR3 region: CSARVPEGSSYNSPLFF. The CDR3 bases that were read are TGCAGTGCTAGAGTACCCGAGGGGAGCTCCTATAATTCACCA.

With regard to this clone: The CDR3 is cut off 3 residues early in the read; its end comes from the germline J gene. The V and J genes are TRBV13 and TRBJ2-3; the match to TRBD2 covers 8 bases. V was pared by 8 bases and J by 5 bases, with 15 bases of the junction left unmatched. Germline assignment: CDR1 PRHDT and CDR2 FYEKMQ (reference sequence). The CDR3 loop spans 16 amino acids. The covered CDR3 bases are TGTGCCAGCGGGGGACTTAACCAGCGGGAGATAGATACG. Its protein is CASGGLNQREIDT. The CDR3 in its entirety is CASGGLNQREIDTQYF.

A word on this clone: The read ends 3 residues shy of where the CDR3 ends; the end is completed using the germline J gene. The rearrangement joins TRBV20-1 to TRBJ2-6; D not certain. The V gene's germline CDR1 is DFQATT and CDR2 SNEGSKA (reference sequence). The CDR3 has 14 amino acids. With 3 bases removed from V and 0 bases from J, the gap between germline ends came to 6 bases. CDR3 DNA, as far as it was read: TGCAGTGCTAGTTCCCGCTCTGGGGCCAACGTC. Its translation is CSASSRSGANV. In full, the CDR3 is CSASSRSGANVLTF.

To note about this clone: The read terminates 3 residues before the CDR3 end, so the remaining end is supplied by the germline J gene. V gene TRBV24-1 combines with J gene TRBJ2-1; TRBD2 matches 8 bases. The CDR3 extends over 16 amino acids. With V trimmed by 2 bases and J by 6 bases, 8 bases remained unmatched. Germline values: CDR1 KGHDR, CDR2 SFDVKD. CDR3 bases read: TGTGCCACCAGTGATTGGGGTAGCGGGACCCTCAATGAG. Protein: CATSDWGSGTLNE. In full, the CDR3 reads CATSDWGSGTLNEQFF.

A note on this clone: Coverage ceases 3 residues before the CDR3 finishes, and the germline J gene fills in the end. This rearrangement joins TRBV7-2 to TRBJ1-2; D is uncertain. CDR1 and CDR2 from the germline V gene are SGHTA and FQGNSA. This CDR3 is built from 14 residues. The CDR3 here is CASSFGGRNYDYTF. The sequenced CDR3 bases are TGTGCCAGCAGCTTTGGCGGCAGAAACTACGAC. Using reference TRBV7-2 and TRBJ1-2 for the parts outside the CDR3, the full variable domain is GAGVSQSPSNKVTEKGKDVELRCDPISGHTALYWYRQSLGQGLEFLIYFQGNSAPDKSGLPSDRFSAERTGGSVSTLTIQRTQQEDSAVYLCASSFGGRNYDYTFGSGTRLTVV.

To note about this clone: The read ends 3 residues early relative to the CDR3; the germline J gene fills the gap. The rearrangement links TRBV29-1 to TRBJ2-3; D ambiguous. CDR3 length: 10 residues. Looked up from germline, CDR1 is SQVTM and CDR2 is ANQGSEA. V shed 8 bases and J shed 2 bases, with 5 bases lying between them. This CDR3 is CSLLTDTQYF. The covered CDR3 bases are TGCAGCTTACTCACAGATACG.

Partial CDR3 DNA: TGCAGTGCTAGGGCAACTAGCGGCCAAGAGACG. It encodes CSARATSGQET. The CDR3 as a whole reads CSARATSGQETQYF. This chain uses TRBV20-1 with TRBJ2-3, with 8 bases aligning to TRBD2. The read ends 3 residues shy of where the CDR3 ends; the end is completed using the germline J gene. Germline V CDR1 and CDR2: DFQATT, SNEGSKA (reference sequence). There are 14 residues in the CDR3.

Note on this clone: Read coverage stops 3 residues before the CDR3 terminus; the germline J gene supplies the remainder. This chain uses TRBV5-4 with TRBJ1-1, with D possibly being TRBD1 (6 bases). The CDR3 is made up of 15 amino acids. The V gene's germline CDR1 is SGHNT and CDR2 YYREEE (reference sequence). V dropped 4 bases and J dropped 4 bases, with 17 bases sitting between them. CDR3 protein: CASSRLLQGITEAFF. The part of the CDR3 DNA that was read is TGTGCCAGCAGCCGGTTATTACAGGGCATCACTGAA.

Details on this clone: The read falls 3 residues short of the CDR3 end, and the missing part is taken from the germline J gene. V usage is TRBV20-1 and J usage is TRBJ2-5, with 12 bases identical to TRBD2. V was clipped by 5 bases and J by 6 bases; unmatched bases: 13. The CDR3 is 16 amino acids. Germline CDR1 is DFQATT and CDR2 is SNEGSKA (reference sequence). CDR3 sequence reads: CSAPRLAGAQTQTQYF. The sequenced part of the CDR3 DNA is TGCAGTGCTCCTCGACTAGCGGGAGCTCAGACCCAGACC.